A single T cell receptor beta chain is shown here with its context. These data belong to a study of CD8 T cells in ankylosing spondylitis. TCRdb re-analysed the 5' RACE reads in MiXCR, keeping a single row per CDR3 protein. There are about 130,000 distinct CDR3 sequences in the sample; about 6.7% occur only once, and around 12% lies in the top ten. The V gene end was trimmed by 3 bases and the J gene end by 1 base; junction bases not matched to a gene: 4. Germline V CDR1 and CDR2: KGHSH, LQKENI. The CDR3 spans 15 residues. This receptor was identified in a female donor with ankylosing spondylitis or in good health (not recorded which). Sequencing input: blood, either unsorted or a sorted T cell fraction (not recorded which). This sequence joins TRBV18 and TRBJ2-7, with TRBD1 matching over 9 bases. CDR3 nucleotide sequence: TGTGCCAGCTCACCGGGACAGGGACCGTCCTACGAGCAGTACTTC. Translated, it gives CASSPGQGPSYEQYF.